The 26 T cell receptor beta chains below come from one sample, sequenced in a study of CD8 T cells in Susac syndrome. RNA totalling roughly 0.45 to 1 ug underwent reverse transcription with random hexamers. TCRdb passed the immunoSEQ multiplex PCR reads through MiXCR, listing each CDR3 protein once. The profile shows 95,000 to 150,000 distinct CDR3 sequences, just under 95% of them singletons. Sequencing input: CD8+ T cells from PBMCs. These receptors all stem from a human donor with Susac syndrome.

The chain carries TRBV12-3 or TRBV12-4 and TRBJ2-7, with 8 bases matching TRBD2. V was pared by 1 base and J by 3 bases, with 2 bases of the junction left unmatched. The CDR3 is 14 residues long. The CDR3 region has the DNA TGTGCCAGCAGTTTAGGTAGCGGGGTCTACGAGCAGTACTTC. This sequence encodes CASSLGSGVYEQYF.

The chain recombines TRBV9 with TRBJ2-7, with D perhaps matching TRBD2 (5 bases). CDR3 size: 12 residues. Germline V gene sequence: CDR1 SGDLS, CDR2 YYNGEE. With 6 bases removed from V and 6 bases from J, the gap between germline ends came to 13 bases. CDR3 region: CASNRGETEQYF. Here the CDR3 DNA reads TGTGCCAGCAACCGGGGTGAGACCGAGCAGTACTTC.

The table lists this clonotype with a count of one. The chain combines TRBV4-1 with TRBJ1-4; D remains ambiguous. V lost 1 base and J 5 bases, leaving 8 bases between the germline ends. Germline V lookup: CDR1 MGHRA, CDR2 YSYEKL. This CDR3 is built from 14 residues. CDR3 bases: TGCGCCAGCAGCCAAGCACCTCAAAATGAAAAACTGTTTTTT. The encoded protein is CASSQAPQNEKLFF.

The chain combines TRBV9 with TRBJ2-5; D not resolved. The CDR3 spans 14 residues. The ends were cut back, 0 bases at V and 1 base at J, with 7 bases in the middle. Germline-derived CDR1 and CDR2 are SGDLS and YYNGEE. CDR3 in amino acids: CASSVAVSQETQYF. As DNA, the CDR3 is TGTGCCAGCAGCGTAGCAGTCTCCCAAGAGACCCAGTACTTC.

The V call is TRBV5-1, the J call TRBJ1-2; 9 positions agree with TRBD1. The CDR3 is made up of 16 amino acids. Germline V gene sequence: CDR1 SGHRS, CDR2 YFSETQ. V trimming: 4 bases; J trimming: 4 bases; junction bases outside the gene matches: 11. In DNA, the CDR3 is TGCGCCAGCAGCGGGTCACCGGGACAGGGTTCCTATGGCTACACCTTC. It specifies CASSGSPGQGSYGYTF.

The chain recombines TRBV3-1 with TRBJ2-1; the D gene is possibly TRBD2 (6 bases). CDR3 length: 12 amino acids. Germline V gene data show CDR1 as LGHDT and CDR2 as YNNKEL (reference sequence). V was shortened by 5 bases and J by 7 bases, with 9 bases between the two germline ends. The CDR3 DNA reads TGTGCCAGCAGCGCTCGGGGGAATGAGCAGTTCTTC. This encodes CASSARGNEQFF.

This chain links TRBV11-2 with TRBJ2-1; D is ambiguous. Trimming took 3 bases from V and 0 from J, leaving 18 bases between them. The germline V gene has CDR1 SGHAT and CDR2 FQNNGV. This CDR3 region has 18 residues. The CDR3: CASSLAAGQFSSYNEQFF. CDR3 in DNA: TGTGCCAGCAGCTTGGCGGCAGGCCAGTTTAGCTCCTACAATGAGCAGTTCTTC.

This chain joins TRBV24-1 and TRBJ2-2; maybe TRBD1 (6 bases). Germline V gives CDR1 KGHDR, CDR2 SFDVKD. With 11 bases removed from V and 7 bases from J, the gap between germline ends came to 16 bases. CDR3 length equals 13 residues. The CDR3 sequence is CASRDTSGGELFF. CDR3 DNA: TGTGCCAGCCGGGACACCTCAGGCGGGGAGCTGTTTTTT.

V gene TRBV12-3 or TRBV12-4 combines with J gene TRBJ2-5; 12 nucleotides match TRBD1. CDR3 length: 15 amino acids. V dropped 6 bases and J dropped 5; count of bases not matched to a gene: 7. The CDR3 is CASSSGTGGLETQYF. CDR3 DNA: TGTGCCAGCAGCTCCGGGACAGGGGGCTTGGAGACCCAGTACTTC.

J is TRBJ2-5 and V is TRBV19; no definite D call. Germline-derived CDR1 and CDR2 are LNHDA and SQIVND (reference sequence). Trimming stripped 3 bases from V and 7 bases from J, with 12 bases between. The CDR3 has 13 amino acids. CDR3 bases: TGTGCCAGTAGTATCGTCAGCGTCGGGACCCAGTACTTC. Amino acids: CASSIVSVGTQYF.

V gene TRBV18 combines with J gene TRBJ2-3; maybe TRBD2 (5 bases). V lost 4 bases to trimming and J lost 3 bases, with 20 bases between them. CDR3 size: 17 residues. The germline CDR1 and CDR2 sequences are KGHSH and LQKENI. The CDR3 nucleotides read TGTGCCAGCTCACTGACGGGATGGTTGGATGGGACAGATACGCAGTATTTT. Amino acids: CASSLTGWLDGTDTQYF.

This clonotype was detected once. This chain links TRBV6-2 or TRBV6-3 with TRBJ1-5; D might be TRBD1 (5 bases). Trimming removed 6 bases at V and 7 bases at J, with 7 bases between. The CDR3 covers 11 residues. From germline, CDR1 is MNHEY and CDR2 SVGEGT. The DNA for the CDR3 is TGTGCCAGCAGCGGGGGACAGCCCCAGCATTTT. This codes for CASSGGQPQHF.

The chain is built from TRBV20-1 and TRBJ2-7; D might be TRBD2 (5 bases). Germline loops: CDR1 DFQATT, CDR2 SNEGSKA (reference sequence). The germline V and J ends were trimmed by 3 bases and 7 bases, with 19 bases remaining between them. CDR3 length: 14 amino acids. The CDR3 protein is CSASRGLPPDEQYF. CDR3 nucleotides: TGCAGTGCTAGTCGTGGACTCCCCCCGGATGAGCAGTACTTC.

The chain employs TRBV5-4 and TRBJ2-1; possibly TRBD2 for D (6 bases). CDR1 and CDR2 from the germline V gene are SGHNT and YYREEE (reference sequence). The CDR3 has 14 amino acids. V was pared by 3 bases and J by 5 bases, with 12 bases between. The CDR3 reads CASSWGETHNEQFF. CDR3 DNA: TGTGCCAGCAGCTGGGGGGAAACCCACAATGAGCAGTTCTTC.

The CDR3, as DNA: TGTGCCAGCAGCTTAGCGCTTCCAGGTCTCGTCACAGATACGCAGTATTTT. Its protein product is CASSLALPGLVTDTQYF. The V gene is TRBV7-9, the J gene TRBJ2-3, with D uncertain. The length of the CDR3 is 17 residues. The germline CDR1 and CDR2 sequences are SEHNR and FQNEAQ (reference sequence). V shed 0 bases and J shed 2 bases, with 15 bases lying between them. The entire variable domain, with the rest obtained from reference TRBV7-9 and TRBJ2-3, is as follows: DTGVSQNPRHKITKRGQNVTFRCDPISEHNRLYWYRQTLGQGPEFLTYFQNEAQLEKSRLLSDRFSAERPKGSFSTLEIQRTEQGDSAMYLCASSLALPGLVTDTQYFGPGTRLTVL.

The V call is TRBV2, the J call TRBJ2-7; 9 positions match TRBD2. V was pared by 6 bases and J by 5 bases, with 8 bases of the junction left unmatched. Germline loops: CDR1 SNHLY, CDR2 FYNNEI. This CDR3 is 14 amino acids long. The CDR3 sequence: CASRARGLANEQYF. The CDR3 DNA is TGTGCCAGCAGGGCCAGGGGACTAGCCAACGAGCAGTACTTC.

V gene TRBV7-9 combines with J gene TRBJ1-1; D is perhaps TRBD1 (5 bases). This CDR3 comprises 15 residues. Germline CDR1 is SEHNR and CDR2 is FQNEAQ (reference sequence). V was pared by 3 bases and J by 5 bases, with 16 bases between. CDR3 bases: TGTGCCAGCAGCTTGGGGGATGGGGTGGGAACTGAAGCTTTCTTT. Translation gives CASSLGDGVGTEAFF.

The CDR3 loop is CASSSFTGGPGANVLTF. In DNA form, the CDR3 reads TGTGCCAGCAGCTCATTCACGGGGGGACCTGGGGCCAACGTCCTGACTTTC. The chain joins TRBV7-9 to TRBJ2-6, with 7 bases that match TRBD2. Germline trimming cut 4 bases from V and 2 bases from J; bases unmatched to any gene: 8. This CDR3 is 17 amino acids long. Germline V gene data show CDR1 as SEHNR and CDR2 as FQNEAQ (reference sequence).

The chain joins TRBV29-1 to TRBJ2-7; unclear D gene. The CDR3 covers 13 residues. The germline gives CDR1 SQVTM, CDR2 ANQGSEA. V was cut by 3 bases and J by 5 bases, with 14 bases left in between. This CDR3 is CSVEAGSGNEQYF. CDR3 coding DNA: TGCAGCGTTGAGGCTGGTTCGGGCAACGAGCAGTACTTC.

This sequence joins TRBV20-1 and TRBJ1-5; TRBD1 is a possible D gene (6 bases). The germline CDR1 and CDR2 sequences are DFQATT and SNEGSKA (reference sequence). The V end lost 1 base, the J end lost 0 bases, and 13 bases lay between the germline ends. There are 16 residues in the CDR3. CDR3: CSARAGDKYSNQPQHF. The CDR3 DNA reads TGCAGTGCTAGAGCAGGGGACAAATATAGCAATCAGCCCCAGCATTTT.

V gene TRBV25-1 combines with J gene TRBJ1-1; D not certain. CDR3 length: 11 residues. The germline gives CDR1 MGHDK, CDR2 SYGVNS. V gave up 8 bases and J gave up 0 bases, with 4 bases separating them. CDR3 in amino acids: CASQMNTEAFF. The DNA for the CDR3 is TGTGCCAGCCAGATGAACACTGAAGCTTTCTTT.

V is TRBV15 and J is TRBJ2-5; TRBD2 matches 11 bases. This CDR3 comprises 15 residues. V shed 4 bases and J 4 bases; nucleotides not matched to a gene: 5. The germline CDR1 and CDR2 sequences are LNHNV and YYDKDF (reference sequence). CDR3 in DNA: TGTGCCACCAGCACTGGACTAGCGGGCGGAGAGACCCAGTACTTC. Residues: CATSTGLAGGETQYF.

The chain joins TRBV2 to TRBJ2-5, with D unresolved. This CDR3 has 10 amino acids. Trimming took 6 bases from V and 4 from J, leaving 3 bases between them. From germline, CDR1 is SNHLY and CDR2 FYNNEI. The CDR3 sequence: CASRRETQYF. For the CDR3, the DNA is TGTGCCAGCAGGAGAGAGACCCAGTACTTC.

This rearrangement joins TRBV29-1 to TRBJ2-3, with unresolved D. The CDR3 is 13 residues long. Germline V gene lookup returns CDR1 SQVTM and CDR2 ANQGSEA. Trimming pared 4 bases from V and 7 bases from J, leaving 15 bases between. The CDR3: CSVVDPDPNTQYF. CDR3 in DNA: TGCAGCGTTGTGGACCCCGACCCCAATACGCAGTATTTT.

The gene calls are TRBV2 and TRBJ2-1, with D perhaps given as TRBD1 or TRBD2 (5 bases each). The CDR3 is 16 amino acids. V dropped 1 base and J dropped 4 bases, with 14 bases sitting between them. Germline V gene data show CDR1 as SNHLY and CDR2 as FYNNEI. The chain's CDR3 is CASSEVGETDYNEQFF. CDR3 nucleotide sequence: TGTGCCAGCAGTGAAGTAGGGGAGACAGATTACAATGAGCAGTTCTTC.

This CDR3 is CSVPGLLYNEQFF. CDR3 nucleotide sequence: TGCAGCGTTCCGGGACTTCTATACAATGAGCAGTTCTTC. V is TRBV29-1 and J is TRBJ2-1, with D maybe TRBD2 (6 bases). The germline CDR1 and CDR2 sequences are SQVTM and ANQGSEA. V was pared by 5 bases and J by 4 bases, with 12 bases between. This CDR3 has 13 residues.